This T cell receptor (beta chain) was recovered during a study of cytomegalovirus exposure and HLA in healthy donors. About the study: The 110 or so validation repertoires used a platform that matched the one used for the 550 to 800 first-cohort repertoires, as a later analysis reported.

Note on this clone: Antigen specificity is unknown.

Study findings and constraints: According to a later analysis, TCR clusters from the first cohort tended to co-occur in the approximately 120 validation repertoires.

Using immunoSEQ multiplex PCR, the repertoire was profiled, and TCRdb retains in-frame clones only, with some absent. In the table there are around 120,000 clones, about 91% of which are singletons. The sample consisted of PBMCs. This TCR was recovered from a man younger than 35 in good health and CMV-seronegative.

This CDR3 is CASSSRQGTGELFF. CDR3 in DNA: TGCGCCAGCAGCTCAAGACAGGGGACCGGGGAGCTGTTTTTT. The chain uses TRBV5-1 and TRBJ2-2, with TRBD1 matching 8 bases. This CDR3 contains 14 residues. The germline gives CDR1 SGHRS, CDR2 YFSETQ. Trimming removed 3 bases from V and 5 bases from J; junction bases left unmatched: 3. The full variable domain, rest sourced from reference TRBV5-1 and TRBJ2-2, is KAGVTQTPRYLIKTRGQQVTLSCSPISGHRSVSWYQQTPGQGLQFLFEYFSETQRNKGNFPGRFSGRQFSNSRSEMNVSTLELGDSALYLCASSSRQGTGELFFGEGSRLTVL.